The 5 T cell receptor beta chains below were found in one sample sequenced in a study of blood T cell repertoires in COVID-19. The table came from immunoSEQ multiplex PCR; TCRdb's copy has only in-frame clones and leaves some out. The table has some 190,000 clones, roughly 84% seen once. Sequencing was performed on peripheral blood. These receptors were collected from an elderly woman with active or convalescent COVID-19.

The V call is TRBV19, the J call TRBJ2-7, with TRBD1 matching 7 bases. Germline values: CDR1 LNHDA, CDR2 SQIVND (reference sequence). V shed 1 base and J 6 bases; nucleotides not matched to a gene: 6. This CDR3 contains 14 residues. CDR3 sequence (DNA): TGTGCCAGTAGTATAGTACGAGGGGGCGGCGAGCAGTACTTC. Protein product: CASSIVRGGGEQYF. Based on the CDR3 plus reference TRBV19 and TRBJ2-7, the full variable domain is DGGITQSPKYLFRKEGQNVTLSCEQNLNHDAMYWYRQDPGQGLRLIYYSQIVNDFQKGDIAEGYSVSREKKESFPLTVTSAQKNPTAFYLCASSIVRGGGEQYFGPGTRLTVT.

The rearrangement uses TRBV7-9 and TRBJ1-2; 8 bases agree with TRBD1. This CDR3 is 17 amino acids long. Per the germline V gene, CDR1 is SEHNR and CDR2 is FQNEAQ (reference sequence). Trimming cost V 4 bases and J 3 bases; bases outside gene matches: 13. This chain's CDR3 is CASSYSGQGLIDYGYTF. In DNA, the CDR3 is TGTGCCAGCAGCTACAGCGGACAGGGCTTAATTGACTATGGCTACACCTTC. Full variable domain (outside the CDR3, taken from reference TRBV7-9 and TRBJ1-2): DTGVSQNPRHKITKRGQNVTFRCDPISEHNRLYWYRQTLGQGPEFLTYFQNEAQLEKSRLLSDRFSAERPKGSFSTLEIQRTEQGDSAMYLCASSYSGQGLIDYGYTFGSGTRLTVV.

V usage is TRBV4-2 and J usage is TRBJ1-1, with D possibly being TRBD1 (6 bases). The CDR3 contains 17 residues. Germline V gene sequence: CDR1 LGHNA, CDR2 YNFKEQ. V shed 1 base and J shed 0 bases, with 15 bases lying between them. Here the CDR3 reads CASSQGGGQTLNTEAFF. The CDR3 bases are TGTGCCAGCAGCCAAGGCGGAGGACAGACCTTGAACACTGAAGCTTTCTTT.

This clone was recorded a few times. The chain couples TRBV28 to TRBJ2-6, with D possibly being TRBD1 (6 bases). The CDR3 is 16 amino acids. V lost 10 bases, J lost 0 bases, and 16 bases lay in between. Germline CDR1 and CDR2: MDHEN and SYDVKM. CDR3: CATPRDNSSGANVLTF. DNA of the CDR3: TGTGCCACCCCCCGGGACAACAGCTCTGGGGCCAACGTCCTGACTTTC.

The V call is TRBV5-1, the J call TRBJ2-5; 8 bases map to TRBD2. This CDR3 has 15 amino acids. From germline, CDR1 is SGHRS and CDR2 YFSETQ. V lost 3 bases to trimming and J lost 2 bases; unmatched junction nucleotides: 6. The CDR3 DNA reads TGCGCCAGCAGCTCCTCGGCTAGCGGGCAAGAGACCCAGTACTTC. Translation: CASSSSASGQETQYF.